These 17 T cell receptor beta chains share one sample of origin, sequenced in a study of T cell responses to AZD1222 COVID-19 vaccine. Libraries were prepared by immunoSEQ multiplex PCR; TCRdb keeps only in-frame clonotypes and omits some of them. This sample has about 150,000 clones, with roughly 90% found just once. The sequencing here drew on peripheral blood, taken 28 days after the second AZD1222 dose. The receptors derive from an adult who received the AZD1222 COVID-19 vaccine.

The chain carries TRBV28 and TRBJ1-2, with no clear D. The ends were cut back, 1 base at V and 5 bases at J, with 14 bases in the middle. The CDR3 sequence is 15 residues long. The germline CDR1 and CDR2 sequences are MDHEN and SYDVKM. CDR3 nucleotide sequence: TGTGCCAGCAGTTTATTTATCTTCGGTAGTTATGGCTACACCTTC. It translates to CASSLFIFGSYGYTF.

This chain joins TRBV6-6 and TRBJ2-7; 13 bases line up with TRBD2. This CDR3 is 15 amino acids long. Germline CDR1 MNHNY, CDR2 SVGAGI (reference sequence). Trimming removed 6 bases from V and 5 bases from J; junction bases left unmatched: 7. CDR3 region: CASRPLAGGADEQYF. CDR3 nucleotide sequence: TGTGCCAGCAGACCACTAGCGGGAGGGGCGGACGAGCAGTACTTC.

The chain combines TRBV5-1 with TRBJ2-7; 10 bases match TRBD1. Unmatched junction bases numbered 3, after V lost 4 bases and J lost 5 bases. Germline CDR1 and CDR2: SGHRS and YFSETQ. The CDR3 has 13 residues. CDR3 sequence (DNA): TGCGCCAGCAGCCTGGGACAGGGGAACGAGCAGTACTTC. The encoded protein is CASSLGQGNEQYF.

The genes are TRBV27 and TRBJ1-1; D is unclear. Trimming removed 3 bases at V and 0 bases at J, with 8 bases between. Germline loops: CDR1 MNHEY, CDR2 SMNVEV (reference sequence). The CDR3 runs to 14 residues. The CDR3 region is CASSLREMNTEAFF. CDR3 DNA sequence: TGTGCCAGCAGTTTGCGGGAGATGAACACTGAAGCTTTCTTT.

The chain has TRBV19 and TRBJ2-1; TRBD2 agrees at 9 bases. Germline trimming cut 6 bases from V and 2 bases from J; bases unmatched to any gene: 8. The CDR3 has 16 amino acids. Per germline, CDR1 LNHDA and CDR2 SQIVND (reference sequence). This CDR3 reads CASSTRLAEAYNEQFF. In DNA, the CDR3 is TGTGCCAGTAGCACACGACTAGCGGAAGCCTACAATGAGCAGTTCTTC.

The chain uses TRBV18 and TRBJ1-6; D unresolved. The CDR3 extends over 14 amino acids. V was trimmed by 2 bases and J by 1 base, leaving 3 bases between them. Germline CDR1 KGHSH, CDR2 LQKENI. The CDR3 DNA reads TGTGCCAGCTCACCATCTTCCTATAATTCACCCCTCCACTTT. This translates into CASSPSSYNSPLHF.

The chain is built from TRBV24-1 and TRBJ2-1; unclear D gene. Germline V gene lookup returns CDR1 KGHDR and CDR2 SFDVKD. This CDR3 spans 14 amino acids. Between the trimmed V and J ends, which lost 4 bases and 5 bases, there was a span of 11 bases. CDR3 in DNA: TGTGCCACCAGTGACACCCAGGTACACAATGAGCAGTTCTTC. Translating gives CATSDTQVHNEQFF.

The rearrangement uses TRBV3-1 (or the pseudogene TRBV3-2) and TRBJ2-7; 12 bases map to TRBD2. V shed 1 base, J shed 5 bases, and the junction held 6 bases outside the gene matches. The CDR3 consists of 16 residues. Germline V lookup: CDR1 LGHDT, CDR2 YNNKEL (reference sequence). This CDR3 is CASSQGLAGEMHEQYF. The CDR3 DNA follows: TGTGCCAGCAGCCAAGGACTAGCGGGAGAGATGCACGAGCAGTACTTC.

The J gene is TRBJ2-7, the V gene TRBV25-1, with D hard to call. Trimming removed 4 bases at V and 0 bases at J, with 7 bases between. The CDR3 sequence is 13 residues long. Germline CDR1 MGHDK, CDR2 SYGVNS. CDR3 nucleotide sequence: TGTGCCAGCAGTGCGTCAACCTCCTACGAGCAGTACTTC. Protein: CASSASTSYEQYF.

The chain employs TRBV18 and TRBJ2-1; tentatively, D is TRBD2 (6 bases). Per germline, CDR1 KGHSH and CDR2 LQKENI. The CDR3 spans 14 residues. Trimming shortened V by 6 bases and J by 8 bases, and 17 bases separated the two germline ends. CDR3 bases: TGTGCCAGCTCGAGCGGGTCCCCCCGTGATGAGCAGTTCTTC. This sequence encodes CASSSGSPRDEQFF. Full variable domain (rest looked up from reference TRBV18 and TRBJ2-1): NAGVMQNPRHLVRRRGQEARLRCSPMKGHSHVYWYRQLPEEGLKFMVYLQKENIIDESGMPKERFSAEFPKEGPSILRIQQVVRGDSAAYFCASSSGSPRDEQFFGPGTRLTVL.

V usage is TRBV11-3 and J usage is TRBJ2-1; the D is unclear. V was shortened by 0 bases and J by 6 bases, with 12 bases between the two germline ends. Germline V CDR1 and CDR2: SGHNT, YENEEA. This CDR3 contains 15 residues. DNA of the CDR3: TGTGCCAGCAGCTTAGATTTAGCCAGGACCAATGAGCAGTTCTTC. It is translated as CASSLDLARTNEQFF.

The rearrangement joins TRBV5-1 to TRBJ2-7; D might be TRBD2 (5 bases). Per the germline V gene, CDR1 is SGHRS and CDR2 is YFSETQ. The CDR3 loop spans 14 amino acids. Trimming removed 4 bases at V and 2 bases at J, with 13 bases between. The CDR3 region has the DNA TGCGCCAGCAGCGCGGACTGGCAGACCTACGAGCAGTACTTC. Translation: CASSADWQTYEQYF.

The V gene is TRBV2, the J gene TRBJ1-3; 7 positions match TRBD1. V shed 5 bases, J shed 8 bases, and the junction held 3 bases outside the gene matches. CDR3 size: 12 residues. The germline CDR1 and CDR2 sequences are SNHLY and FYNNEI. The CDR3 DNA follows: TGTGCCAGCAGTCCCGGGACAGACACCATATATTTT. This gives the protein CASSPGTDTIYF.

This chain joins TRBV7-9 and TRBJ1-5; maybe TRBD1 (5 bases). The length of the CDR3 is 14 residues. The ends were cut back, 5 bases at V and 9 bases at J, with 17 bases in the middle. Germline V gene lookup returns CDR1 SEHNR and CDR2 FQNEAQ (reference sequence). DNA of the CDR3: TGTGCCAGCAGCGCTGGGACGGGCCTTGGGCCCCAGCATTTT. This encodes CASSAGTGLGPQHF. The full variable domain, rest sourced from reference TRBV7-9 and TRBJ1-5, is DTGVSQNPRHKITKRGQNVTFRCDPISEHNRLYWYRQTLGQGPEFLTYFQNEAQLEKSRLLSDRFSAERPKGSFSTLEIQRTEQGDSAMYLCASSAGTGLGPQHFGDGTRLSIL.

In DNA, the CDR3 is TGCGCCAGCAGTGAGTCGACTAAGTTTTCCAGCCGCTCTGAAGCTTTCTTT. Translated, it gives CASSESTKFSSRSEAFF. The chain couples TRBV10-1 to TRBJ1-1; D is ambiguous. Trimming took off 0 bases at V and 6 bases at J, with 20 bases between the two ends. Germline V gives CDR1 WNHNN, CDR2 SYGVQD (reference sequence). CDR3 length: 17 amino acids.

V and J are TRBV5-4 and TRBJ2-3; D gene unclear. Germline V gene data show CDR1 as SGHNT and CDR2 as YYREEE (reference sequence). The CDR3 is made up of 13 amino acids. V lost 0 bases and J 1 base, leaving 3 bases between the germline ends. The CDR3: CASSLGGTDTQYF. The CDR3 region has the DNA TGTGCCAGCAGCTTGGGGGGCACAGATACGCAGTATTTT.

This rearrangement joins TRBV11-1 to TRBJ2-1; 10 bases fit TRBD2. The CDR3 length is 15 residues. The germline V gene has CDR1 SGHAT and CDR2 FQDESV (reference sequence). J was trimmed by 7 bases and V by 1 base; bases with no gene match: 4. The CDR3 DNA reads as TGTGCCAGCAGCTTAGTGGGACTAGCGCGTAATGAGCAGTTCTTC. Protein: CASSLVGLARNEQFF.